The rows below give T cell receptor beta chains drawn from one sample of a study of post-analysis software for immune sequencing data. Via MiXCR, TCRdb re-called the PCR reads, giving one row per CDR3 protein. This table has about 190,000 distinct CDR3 sequences, 29% appearing once. The sample comprised blood. Receptor source: a girl aged 2-17 years with multiple sclerosis. Each CDR3 is given with its conserved first and last residue. D genes are given only for firm matches. A clone size is listed for some rows: how often the clone was seen (once, few, many), or a class if it is expanded.

J,size,D,V,CDR3,DNA
TRBJ2-7,once,-,TRBV6-6,CASSYSRGPLRQYF,TGTGCCAGCAGTTACTCTCGAGGGCCACTGCGGCAGTACTTC
TRBJ1-5,-,TRBD1,TRBV12-3/TRBV12-4,CASSLATGAREGNQPQHF,TGTGCCAGCAGTTTAGCCACAGGGGCCCGGGAGGGCAATCAGCCCCAGCATTTT
TRBJ1-2,few,-,TRBV12-5,CASGWTVSNYGYTF,TGTGCTAGTGGTTGGACAGTCTCTAACTATGGCTACACCTTC
TRBJ2-1,-,-,TRBV19,CASRDWTRNEQFF,TGTGCCAGCCGGGATTGGACAAGAAATGAGCAGTTCTTC
TRBJ2-7,many,-,TRBV7-2,CASSLAPGYYEQYF,TGTGCCAGCAGCTTAGCTCCGGGGTACTACGAGCAGTACTTC
TRBJ2-7,many,TRBD1,TRBV20-1,CSAKGQPYEQYF,TGCAGTGCCAAGGGACAGCCCTACGAGCAGTACTTC
TRBJ2-7,-,TRBD1,TRBV2,CASSVMPGQGTYEQYF,TGTGCCAGCAGCGTCATGCCGGGACAGGGGACCTACGAGCAGTACTTC
TRBJ1-3,-,-,TRBV20-1,CSAGVEGPGNTIYF,TGCAGTGCTGGAGTCGAGGGTCCTGGAAACACCATATATTTT
TRBJ1-1,few,-,TRBV12-3/TRBV12-4,CASSPREVNTEAFF,TGTGCCAGCAGTCCTCGGGAGGTGAACACTGAAGCTTTCTTT
TRBJ2-3,few,-,TRBV12-3/TRBV12-4,CASSLRRGQTDTQYF,TGTGCCAGCAGTCTCCGGAGGGGGCAAACAGATACGCAGTATTTT
TRBJ2-5,many,TRBD2,TRBV6-2/TRBV6-3,CASSYGGLAGAKETQYF,TGTGCCAGCAGTTACGGTGGACTAGCGGGGGCGAAGGAGACCCAGTACTTC
TRBJ2-1,many,TRBD1,TRBV20-1,CSAPDRGRGNEQFF,TGCAGTGCTCCGGACAGGGGGCGTGGAAATGAGCAGTTCTTC
TRBJ1-2,medium-sized,-,TRBV12-3/TRBV12-4,CASSLARGKGGYTF,TGTGCCAGCAGTTTAGCGAGAGGGAAGGGAGGCTACACCTTC
TRBJ2-2,-,TRBD1,TRBV29-1,CSVEDRGQSNTGELFF,TGCAGCGTTGAAGATCGGGGACAGAGCAACACCGGGGAGCTGTTTTTT